This entry features one TCR beta chain sequence. At one of its ends the junction is not consistent with the germline gene, which may arise from a read error. Multiplex PCR with BIOMED2 TRB-A/B primer pools amplified TRB rearrangements. TCRdb ran MiXCR on the multiplex PCR reads and lists one entry per CDR3 protein. The repertoire holds some 14,000 distinct CDR3 sequences, with 28% as singletons. This entry belongs to a study of T and B cells in COVID-19 patients. In the study overall: The recovered cohort's median age was around 30 years, versus 55 to 70 years in active infection.

Germline V CDR1 and CDR2: MNHEY, SVGAGI. CDR3 length: 14 amino acids. TRB was amplified from about 250-500 ng of blood genomic DNA. The source material was blood. This receptor was taken from a human donor who had recovered from COVID-19. This chain connects TRBV6-5 to TRBJ2-2, with D perhaps matching TRBD1 (5 bases). The CDR3, as DNA: TGCGCCAGCAGTTATGGGATGGGGCCCGGGGAGCTGTTTTTT. Translated, it gives CASSYGMGPGELFF.